One sample yielded the 18 T cell receptor beta chains listed below, sequenced in a study of blood T cell repertoires in COVID-19. Here immunoSEQ multiplex PCR was the method, and the copy in TCRdb shows in-frame clones only, minus some. The data contain about 76,000 clones, approximately 78% of them seen just once; the ten biggest clones take up approximately 30%. The specimen was peripheral blood. The receptors were gathered from a human donor in a cohort sampled during active COVID-19.

The chain joins TRBV2 to TRBJ2-2; TRBD2 might be the D (6 bases). Trimming took off 4 bases at V and 2 bases at J, with 8 bases between the two ends. The CDR3 runs to 14 residues. Germline-derived CDR1 and CDR2 are SNHLY and FYNNEI. CDR3 residues: CASSGGVNTGELFF. DNA for the CDR3: TGTGCCAGCAGTGGCGGGGTTAACACCGGGGAGCTGTTTTTT.

This chain connects TRBV18 to TRBJ2-2, with a weak D call TRBD2 (5 bases). The CDR3 extends over 15 amino acids. V was clipped by 4 bases and J by 1 base, with 10 bases between them. CDR1 and CDR2 (germline): KGHSH, LQKENI. The DNA for the CDR3 is TGTGCCAGCTCACAGACTACCAAGAACACCGGGGAGCTGTTTTTT. This translates into CASSQTTKNTGELFF.

For the CDR3, the DNA is TGTGCCAGCAGCCGAGGACAGGCTCAGCCCCAGCATTTT. Its protein product is CASSRGQAQPQHF. V usage is TRBV2 and J usage is TRBJ1-5; 7 bases map to TRBD1. In germline, CDR1 is SNHLY, CDR2 FYNNEI. CDR3 length: 13 amino acids. The J segment lost 6 bases and the V segment lost 6 bases, leaving 5 bases of the junction unmatched.

The rearrangement uses TRBV12-1 and TRBJ1-2; the D call of TRBD1 is as the table states it, not checked on the DNA. TRBV12-1 is labeled a pseudogene. This CDR3 spans 15 amino acids. CDR3: CASSEQRKGAEGYTF. CDR3 DNA: TGTGCCAGCAGCGAACAAAGGAAGGGGGCGGAAGGCTACACCTTC.

This clone came up a few times. The rearrangement uses TRBV2 and TRBJ1-3, with no clear D. The germline V gene has CDR1 SNHLY and CDR2 FYNNEI. Trimming cost V 8 bases and J 4 bases, with 9 bases left between them. This CDR3 is built from 12 residues. The CDR3 loop is CASGSSGNTIYF. The CDR3 DNA sequence: TGTGCCAGCGGTAGCAGCGGAAACACCATATATTTT.

This chain joins TRBV28 and TRBJ2-1; 8 nucleotides align to TRBD2. V lost 3 bases and J lost 0; bases outside the gene matches: 7. This CDR3 has 17 amino acids. Germline V CDR1 and CDR2: MDHEN, SYDVKM. The chain's CDR3 is CASSFLLAESSYNEQFF. CDR3 sequence (DNA): TGTGCCAGCAGTTTCTTACTAGCGGAGAGCTCCTACAATGAGCAGTTCTTC.

The J gene is TRBJ2-7, the V gene TRBV3-1 (or the pseudogene TRBV3-2); 7 nucleotides agree with TRBD2. CDR1 and CDR2 from the germline V gene are LGHDT and YNNKEL (reference sequence). This CDR3 has 15 residues. V shed 1 base, J shed 5 bases, and the junction held 8 bases outside the gene matches. The DNA of the CDR3 is TGTGCCAGCAGCCAAGTTGGGGGGGGTTCCCACGAGCAGTACTTC. Amino acids: CASSQVGGGSHEQYF.

The chain uses TRBV5-1 and TRBJ2-7; 7 bases match TRBD1. Germline values: CDR1 SGHRS, CDR2 YFSETQ. The CDR3 has 15 amino acids. Trimming took 5 bases from V and 0 from J; bases not matched to a gene: 8. The CDR3 DNA reads as TGCGCCAGCAGTCGAACAGGGGCTAGCTCCTACGAGCAGTACTTC. This gives the protein CASSRTGASSYEQYF.

This clone was seen only once. The chain links TRBV27 to TRBJ2-7; 7 bases map to TRBD2. CDR1 and CDR2 (germline): MNHEY, SMNVEV (reference sequence). The V and J ends lost 3 bases and 1 base, in that order; junction bases with no gene match: 6. CDR3 size: 15 residues. The CDR3 reads CASSFGGGSSYEQYF. DNA of the CDR3: TGTGCCAGCAGTTTTGGCGGGGGATCTTCCTACGAGCAGTACTTC.

This clone appeared once. The chain's CDR3 is CASSIAGTAPYEQYF. For the CDR3, the DNA is TGTGCCAGTAGTATCGCGGGGACAGCACCCTACGAGCAGTACTTC. This sequence joins TRBV19 and TRBJ2-7; TRBD1 might be the D (7 bases). The germline V gene encodes CDR1 LNHDA and CDR2 SQIVND (reference sequence). The CDR3 totals 15 residues. The V end was cut by 3 bases, the J end by 2 bases, with 14 bases between.

The J gene is TRBJ1-1, the V gene TRBV11-1, with 7 bases identical to TRBD1. Losses at the gene ends were 8 bases for V and 0 bases for J; bases not matched to a gene: 3. There are 13 residues in the CDR3. Germline V gives CDR1 SGHAT, CDR2 FQDESV (reference sequence). The CDR3 spells CASVGGLNTEAFF. The CDR3 bases are TGTGCCAGCGTAGGGGGCCTGAACACTGAAGCTTTCTTT.

The chain uses TRBV28 and TRBJ2-3, with 14 bases identical to TRBD2. Germline loops: CDR1 MDHEN, CDR2 SYDVKM. V shed 5 bases and J 0 bases; nucleotides not matched to a gene: 7. This CDR3 region has 18 residues. The CDR3 protein is CASSPPGLAGASTDTQYF. DNA for the CDR3: TGTGCCAGCAGTCCCCCGGGACTAGCGGGAGCTAGCACAGATACGCAGTATTTT.

Only a few counts were recorded for this clone. The chain couples TRBV21-1 to TRBJ1-4. TRBV21-1 constitutes a pseudogene. The CDR3 consists of 12 residues. The CDR3 reads CASSKGGVLLFF. The CDR3 coding sequence is TGTGCCAGCAGCAAAGGGGGGGTTTTACTGTTTTTT.

This clone has only a few counts. This chain uses TRBV5-1 with TRBJ1-6; a possible D gene is TRBD1 (6 bases). Germline V lookup: CDR1 SGHRS, CDR2 YFSETQ. V dropped 0 bases and J dropped 10 bases, with 11 bases sitting between them. The CDR3 spans 14 residues. CDR3 sequence (DNA): TGCGCCAGCAGCTTGGAGCAGGGGAACTCACCCCTCCACTTT. This encodes CASSLEQGNSPLHF.

The chain couples TRBV2 to TRBJ2-5, with D tentatively TRBD1 (6 bases). Germline lookup yields CDR1 SNHLY and CDR2 FYNNEI. This CDR3 contains 15 residues. V was shortened by 4 bases and J by 2 bases, with 14 bases between the two germline ends. CDR3 sequence reads: CASSGLGAGQETQYF. The CDR3 nucleotides read TGTGCCAGCAGTGGCTTGGGGGCAGGGCAAGAGACCCAGTACTTC.

The chain carries TRBV7-9 and TRBJ2-7, with TRBD2 as a possible D gene (6 bases). The CDR3 is 13 residues long. CDR1 and CDR2 (germline): SEHNR, FQNEAQ (reference sequence). Deletions cut 6 bases from V and 6 bases from J, with 15 bases between. The CDR3 coding sequence is TGTGCCAGCAGTTTCCAGGAGGGGAGCGAGCAGTACTTC. It translates to CASSFQEGSEQYF.

V is TRBV7-2 and J is TRBJ2-1; 8 bases fit TRBD2. The V segment lost 5 bases and the J segment 3 bases; nucleotides outside the gene matches: 6. The germline CDR1 and CDR2 sequences are SGHTA and FQGNSA. The CDR3 runs 15 residues. CDR3 loop: CASSPLRGVYNEQFF. Written as DNA, the CDR3 is TGTGCCAGCAGCCCGTTGCGGGGGGTCTACAATGAGCAGTTCTTC.

The chain joins TRBV7-3 to TRBJ1-2; tentative D call: TRBD1 (6 bases). Germline V CDR1 and CDR2: SGHTA, FQGTGA. The CDR3 length is 14 residues. Trimming took 4 bases from V and 8 from J, leaving 17 bases between them. CDR3 residues: CASSSQQGGGGYTF. The DNA for the CDR3 is TGTGCCAGCAGCTCCCAACAGGGCGGTGGGGGCTACACCTTC.